The table lists the clone carrying this T cell receptor (beta chain) with a count of one. Its antigen is unidentified. This sample was included in a study of OX40 agonist ivuxolimab in advanced cancers. Study summary: Allowance was made for prior anti-PD-1, anti-PD-L1 or anti-CTLA-4 therapy, and roughly 39% had some.

CDR1 SGHAT and CDR2 FQNNGV come from the germline V gene. This CDR3 comprises 15 residues. V shed 1 base and J shed 5 bases, with 11 bases lying between them. Whole-study results and caveats: Among some nonresponders, normalized T-cell clonal expansion was also low. Near-lowest levels of clonal expansion characterized partial responders at 0.1-3.0 mg/kg.

The table came from immunoSEQ multiplex PCR; TCRdb's copy has only in-frame clones and leaves some out. Of 22,000 or so clones listed, around four fifths are singletons. The V and J genes are TRBV11-2 and TRBJ1-4; tentatively, D is TRBD1 (5 bases). The sequence was collected from an adult with an advanced solid tumor such as melanoma, head and neck, liver or kidney cancer. The sequences come from CD4+ or CD8+ T cells sorted from blood, collected in a trial of the OX40 agonist ivuxolimab. CDR3 bases: TGTGCCAGCAGCTTAGTTGGCAGGGACAATGAAAAACTGTTTTTT. Amino acid sequence: CASSLVGRDNEKLFF.